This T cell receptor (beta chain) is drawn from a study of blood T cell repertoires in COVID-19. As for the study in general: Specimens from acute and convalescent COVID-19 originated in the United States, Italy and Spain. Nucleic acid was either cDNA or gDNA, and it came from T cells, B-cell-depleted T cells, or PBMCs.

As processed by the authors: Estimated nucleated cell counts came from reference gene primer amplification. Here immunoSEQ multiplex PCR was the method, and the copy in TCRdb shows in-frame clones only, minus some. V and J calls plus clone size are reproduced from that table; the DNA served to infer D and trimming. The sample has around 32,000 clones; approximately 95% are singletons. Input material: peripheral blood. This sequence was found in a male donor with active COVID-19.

For the CDR3, the DNA is TGTGCCAGCAGCCGGTATCAGGGCTACACCTTC. Translation gives CASSRYQGYTF. This sequence joins TRBV3-1 (or the pseudogene TRBV3-2) and TRBJ1-2; the D is unclear. Germline values: CDR1 LGHDT, CDR2 YNNKEL (reference sequence). The CDR3 is made up of 11 amino acids. V was clipped by 4 bases and J by 8 bases, with 8 bases between them.